A selection of T cell receptor beta chains follows, all from one sample in a study of shared clonotypes between healthy human individuals. The repertoire was sequenced with immunoSEQ multiplex PCR; TCRdb's copy has only in-frame clones and lacks some. The data show around 2.1 million clones, about 92% seen once. Sequenced material: naive CD8+ T cells from PBMCs. These receptors were taken from a man between 18 and 29 years old in good health. Some clones in this sample may be carry-over from other donors' samples. Both conserved end residues are part of each CDR3. The D gene is left open where the match is weak. Size is omitted from some rows. Given values are once, few, many or a class for expanded clones.

TRBV27,.,TRBJ2-7,.,CASSFSGHSYEQYF,TGTGCCAGCAGTTTTTCGGGACATAGCTACGAGCAGTACTTC
TRBV5-6,TRBD2,TRBJ2-7,.,CASSPGTSGGYEQYF,TGTGCCAGCAGCCCCGGGACTAGCGGGGGCTACGAGCAGTACTTC
TRBV4-1,TRBD1,TRBJ1-1,.,CASSQAAARGTTEAFF,TGCGCCAGCAGCCAAGCGGCTGCCAGGGGGACTACTGAAGCTTTCTTT
TRBV28,TRBD2,TRBJ2-1,.,CASDLAGGYEQFF,TGTGCCAGCGATTTAGCGGGAGGCTATGAGCAGTTCTTC
TRBV19,.,TRBJ2-2,.,CASSIRSGVYTGELFF,TGTGCCAGTAGTATCCGGTCCGGGGTATACACCGGGGAGCTGTTTTTT
TRBV2,.,TRBJ1-5,.,CASRLNQPQHF,TGTGCCAGCAGGCTAAATCAGCCCCAGCATTTT
TRBV9,TRBD2,TRBJ2-5,.,CASSPRTSVYQETQYF,TGTGCCAGCAGCCCCAGGACTAGCGTTTACCAAGAGACCCAGTACTTC
TRBV28,.,TRBJ2-7,.,CASSQGFGTGVTENSYEQYF,TGTGCCAGCAGCCAAGGTTTCGGGACTGGGGTAACCGAAAATTCCTACGAGCAGTACTTC
TRBV9,.,TRBJ1-5,.,CASSVGLDGQPQHF,TGTGCCAGCAGCGTGGGTCTCGATGGACAGCCCCAGCATTTT
TRBV10-3,.,TRBJ2-7,.,CAISETVRVSGEQYF,TGTGCCATCAGTGAGACGGTCCGCGTGTCAGGCGAGCAGTACTTC
TRBV27,.,TRBJ2-4,.,CASSLGQPAKNIQYF,TGTGCCAGCAGTTTAGGACAGCCCGCCAAAAACATTCAGTACTTC
TRBV27,.,TRBJ2-3,.,CASSLSRRAMDTQYF,TGTGCCAGCAGTTTATCGAGGAGGGCCATGGATACGCAGTATTTT
TRBV29-1,TRBD2,TRBJ2-1,.,CSVGTSGMSSSYNEQFF,TGCAGCGTCGGGACTAGCGGGATGAGCAGCTCCTACAATGAGCAGTTCTTC
TRBV19,.,TRBJ2-6,.,CASSILGTGANVLTF,TGTGCCAGTAGTATCTTGGGGACTGGGGCCAACGTCCTGACTTTC
TRBV28,TRBD1,TRBJ2-1,once,CALSIAEGAYNEQFF,TGTGCGTTGTCAATCGCCGAGGGGGCTTACAATGAGCAGTTCTTC
TRBV30,.,TRBJ2-7,.,CAWKRGYYEQYF,TGTGCCTGGAAGAGGGGGTATTACGAGCAGTACTTC
TRBV5-5,.,TRBJ1-2,.,CASGGGTNYGYTF,TGTGCCAGCGGGGGTGGGACTAACTATGGCTACACCTTC
TRBV7-6,.,TRBJ1-2,.,CASSSWQDYGYTF,TGTGCCAGCAGCTCCTGGCAAGATTATGGCTACACCTTC
TRBV5-1,.,TRBJ2-3,.,CASSLGNRADTQYF,TGCGCCAGCAGCCTAGGAAACAGGGCAGATACGCAGTATTTT
TRBV4-1,.,TRBJ1-5,.,CASSQAQGDRQPQHF,TGCGCCAGCAGCCAAGCACAGGGTGACCGTCAGCCCCAGCATTTT
TRBV28,TRBD2,TRBJ2-3,.,CASSLRREFSDTQYF,TGTGCCAGCAGTTTAAGGCGGGAGTTCTCAGATACGCAGTATTTT
TRBV7-9,.,TRBJ2-7,.,CASSLVGGPSYEQYF,TGTGCCAGCAGCTTAGTGGGCGGACCCTCCTACGAGCAGTACTTC
TRBV4-1,.,TRBJ1-4,once,CASSPVAGGEDEKLFF,TGCGCCAGCAGCCCCGTCGCCGGGGGCGAGGATGAAAAACTGTTTTTT
TRBV27,TRBD2,TRBJ2-7,.,CASSSPGTSGSYEQYF,TGTGCCAGCAGTTCTCCCGGGACTAGCGGGAGCTACGAGCAGTACTTC